This T cell receptor beta chain came from a study of sequential checkpoint blockade in melanoma (dated 2019 in TCRdb). About the investigation overall: In a 1:1 randomization, patients received either first-line nivolumab then ipilimumab (arm A) or ipilimumab then nivolumab (arm B). About four fifths of the matched tumor biopsy pairs taken before and after treatment were from the same lesion. DNA from around 96 pretreatment melanoma tumor samples was subjected to TCRbeta immunosequencing. Matched tumor biopsies were taken from about two dozen patients before treatment and at week 13, after single-agent nivolumab (arm A) or ipilimumab (arm B). Maintenance nivolumab came after both trial sequences.

The sample's treatment or condition label, decoded: randomized to nivolumab then ipilimumab (arm A) or the reverse (arm B). Prior DNA-damaging chemotherapy had not been received by any trial patient. Samples came from patients with melanoma in CheckMate 064, a randomized, open-label phase II trial of sequential checkpoint blockade. Tumor TCR sequencing used genomic DNA from formalin-fixed paraffin-embedded (FFPE) tissue samples. The V and J ends are trimmed by 4 bases and 0 bases, leaving 10 bases between them. CDR1 SGHNT and CDR2 YENEEA were looked up in the germline V gene. The CDR3 covers 15 residues, taking in both the cysteine and the phenylalanine. Just the 45-base CDR3 DNA is kept, in frame starting at base 1. This clone is assessed as medium-sized (0.01 to 0.1%). The antigen it binds to is not known. One base away there is no much larger clone; base qualities are not given. The immunoSEQ Assay was used to immunosequence TCRbeta CDR3 regions from genomic DNA. Genomic DNA was amplified by bias-controlled multiplex PCR before high-throughput sequencing. In the source study's methods: To quantify the absolute abundance of each unique TCRbeta CDR3 region, the sequences were collapsed and filtered. Clonality, defined as 1 minus Pielou's evenness, was calculated using productive rearrangements only. Tumor T-cell fraction was calculated by normalizing TCRbeta template counts to usable DNA, which was estimated from several housekeeping genes. A previously published method was used to identify clones with significantly greater frequencies in on-treatment samples than in baseline samples. TCRdb limited this immuneACCESS table to in-frame rearrangements with V and J called. A share of clones is missing; checked studies link under half to unresolved V genes, and the rest is unexplained. The D gene and trimming were derived from the DNA, and the V and J assignments and clone size from that table. A total of more than 650 clones appear in this sample, around 21% of them only once. The ten most abundant clones make up 15% to 20% of the sample.

The paper's findings and limits, for the study overall: Within-arm analyses of tumor T-cell fraction were constrained by small sample sizes and reduced statistical power. Clinical benefit was about 30 times more likely to be achieved by patients whose tumor T-cell fraction and clonality increased by week 13. In the nivolumab-first arm (arm A), pretreatment tumor TIL clonality was associated with response (P = .04). The response-prediction model combining TCR metrics and mutation burden needs validation in larger, independent patient cohorts. Tumor T-cell fraction and clonality correlated with PD-L1 staining and CD8+ T-cell counts but not with mutational load.

The sequence was collected from a human donor with melanoma. The starting material was tumor tissue (inferred from file names), obtained from a patient given nivolumab and ipilimumab in sequence. Rearrangement joined TRBV11-3 to TRBJ2-1; TRBD2 is a possible D gene, resting on 6 matching bases. The CDR3 is CASSSGLDSYNEQFF. The sequence in DNA is TGTGCCAGCAGCTCGGGACTGGACTCCTACAATGAGCAGTTCTTC.